The entry below describes one T cell receptor beta chain. Antigen unknown. Using its own MiXCR run on the 5' RACE reads, TCRdb lists one record per CDR3 protein. The sample has approximately 210,000 distinct CDR3 sequences; under 12% are singletons. V trimming: 6 bases; J trimming: 5 bases; junction bases outside the gene matches: 7. Germline CDR1 DFQATT, CDR2 SNEGSKA (reference sequence). The CDR3 spans 15 residues. This specimen belongs to a study of T-cell memory formation after mild COVID-19. Study-wide results and limits: Cross-reactive memory seemingly joined, as some responding clones were found in pre-infection memory. Most CD4+ clones that shrank were in CM and EM, while CD8+ ones turned up in EMRA. From day 15 to 85, contracting clones were balanced between CD4 and CD8, whereas later expanders leaned toward CD4+.

Sequenced material: PBMCs or a T cell subset sorted from them (not recorded which). This rearrangement joins TRBV20-1 to TRBJ2-3, with 14 bases that match TRBD2. This sequence originates from a man between 18 and 35 years old who had mild COVID-19 (a few samples of this study predate the infection). Cell type and time point are not known. The DNA for the CDR3 is TGCAGTGCCGGGACTAGCGGGGGCTCAGGAGATACGCAGTATTTT. This sequence encodes CSAGTSGGSGDTQYF.